This T cell receptor (beta chain) was retrieved from a study of early T cells in non-severe SARS-CoV-2 infection. Overall study: Unsorted whole blood bulk RNA was sequenced, with unpaired chains.

TCRdb re-called the 5' RACE reads with MiXCR, one entry per CDR3 protein. This sample has about 71,000 distinct CDR3 sequences, with approximately 14% found just once. CDR1 and CDR2 (germline): SGDLS, YYNGEE. Trimming took off 4 bases at V and 2 bases at J, with 13 bases between the two ends. The CDR3 consists of 14 residues. Sequencing was performed on whole blood. The TCR sequence derives from an adult who was a healthcare worker with PCR-confirmed SARS-CoV-2 infection or an uninfected control (not recorded which). The rearrangement joins TRBV9 to TRBJ2-7; tentatively, D is TRBD2 (6 bases). The CDR3 here is CASSPRDGPYEQYF. The CDR3, as DNA: TGTGCCAGCAGCCCGCGGGACGGCCCCTACGAGCAGTACTTC.